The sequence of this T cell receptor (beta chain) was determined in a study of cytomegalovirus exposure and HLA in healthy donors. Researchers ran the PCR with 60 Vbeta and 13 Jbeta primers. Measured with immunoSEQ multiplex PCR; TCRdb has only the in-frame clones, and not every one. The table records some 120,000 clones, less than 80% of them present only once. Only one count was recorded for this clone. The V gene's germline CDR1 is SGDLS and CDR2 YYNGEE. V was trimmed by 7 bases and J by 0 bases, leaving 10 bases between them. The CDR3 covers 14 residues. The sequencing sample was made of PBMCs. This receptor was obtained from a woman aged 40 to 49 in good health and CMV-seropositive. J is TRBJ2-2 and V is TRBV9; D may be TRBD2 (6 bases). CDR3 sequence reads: CASPDYSNTGELFF. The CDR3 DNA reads TGTGCCAGCCCGGACTACTCGAACACCGGGGAGCTGTTTTTT. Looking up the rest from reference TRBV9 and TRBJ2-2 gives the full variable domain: DSGVTQTPKHLITATGQRVTLRCSPRSGDLSVYWYQQSLDQGLQFLIQYYNGEERAKGNILERFSAQQFPDLHSELNLSSLELGDSALYFCASPDYSNTGELFFGEGSRLTVL.